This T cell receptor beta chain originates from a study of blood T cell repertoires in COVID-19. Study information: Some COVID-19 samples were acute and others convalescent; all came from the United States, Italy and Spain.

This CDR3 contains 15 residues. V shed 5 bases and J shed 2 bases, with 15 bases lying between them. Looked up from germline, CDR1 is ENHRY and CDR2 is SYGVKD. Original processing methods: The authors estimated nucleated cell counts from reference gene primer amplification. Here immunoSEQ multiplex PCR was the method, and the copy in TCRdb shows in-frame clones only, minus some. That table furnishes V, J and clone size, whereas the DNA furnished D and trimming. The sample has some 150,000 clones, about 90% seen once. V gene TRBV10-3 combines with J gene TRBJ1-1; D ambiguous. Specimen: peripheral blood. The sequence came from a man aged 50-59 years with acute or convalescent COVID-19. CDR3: CAISSAGITNTEAFF. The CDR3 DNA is TGTGCCATCAGTAGCGCCGGGATCACCAACACTGAAGCTTTCTTT.